These 5 T cell receptor beta chains came from one sample sequenced in a study of blood T cells in healthy people across ages. With a J-beta primer mix and a sample-barcoded 5' primer, a second PCR ran about 7 to 12 cycles. TCRdb re-analysed the 5' RACE reads in MiXCR, keeping a single row per CDR3 protein. Of around 1.7 million distinct CDR3 sequences listed, roughly 27% were seen once; the top ten hold about 8%. The sample taken for sequencing was blood. The receptors stem from a woman aged 25 to 39 in good health.

The chain couples TRBV12-5 to TRBJ2-1, with 8 bases aligning to TRBD1. The CDR3 extends over 14 amino acids. Germline V lookup: CDR1 LGHNT, CDR2 FRNRAP. J lost 3 bases, V lost 5 bases, and 3 bases had no gene match. Here the CDR3 reads CASGQGAIYNEQFF. The DNA of the CDR3 is TGTGCTAGTGGTCAGGGGGCCATCTACAATGAGCAGTTCTTC.

V gene TRBV20-1 combines with J gene TRBJ2-1, with TRBD2 matching 13 bases. Germline loops: CDR1 DFQATT, CDR2 SNEGSKA (reference sequence). This CDR3 has 18 residues. V lost 5 bases to trimming and J lost 6 bases; unmatched junction nucleotides: 16. CDR3 sequence reads: CSARPGTSGISQGNEQFF. As DNA, the CDR3 is TGCAGTGCTCGTCCCGGGACTAGCGGGATATCACAGGGCAATGAGCAGTTCTTC.

The chain carries TRBV7-8 and TRBJ1-2, with D possibly matching TRBD1 (5 bases). Germline loops: CDR1 SGHVS, CDR2 FQNEAQ. This CDR3 is 13 amino acids long. V lost 3 bases, J lost 3 bases, and 8 bases lay in between. The CDR3 reads CASSFRQHYGYTF. Written as DNA, the CDR3 is TGTGCCAGCAGCTTTAGACAGCACTATGGCTACACCTTC.

V usage is TRBV5-6 and J usage is TRBJ2-4; no firm D call. The end of the DNA aligns better with TRBJ2-7, so the J call may be wrong. CDR1 is SGHDT, CDR2 YYEEEE, per germline. This CDR3 contains 17 residues. CDR3 nucleotide sequence: TGTGCCAGCAGCATGCCGCGCGGAACCGTCCGGCCCTACGAGCAGTACTTC. Its protein is CASSMPRGTVRPYEQYF.

The V call is TRBV5-1, the J call TRBJ1-2, with TRBD1 identical over 9 bases. Germline V gene data show CDR1 as SGHRS and CDR2 as YFSETQ. The CDR3 is 15 residues long. V lost 0 bases and J lost 6; bases outside the gene matches: 6. CDR3 residues: CASSLVPGQGNGYTF. CDR3 bases: TGCGCCAGCAGCTTGGTACCCGGACAGGGGAATGGCTACACCTTC.